The 4 T cell receptor beta chains listed next were all sequenced from one sample in a study of shared clonotypes between healthy human individuals. Produced via immunoSEQ multiplex PCR; TCRdb's table is partial and in-frame only. The data hold approximately 2.5 million clones, with 80% to 95% observed a single time. Sequencing was done on a sample of naive CD4+ T cells from PBMCs. The subset here: CD45RA+ positively selected. The receptors come from a young man in good health. Some clones in this sample may be carry-over from other donors' samples.

In its sample, this clone was seen a few times. The V call is TRBV5-1, the J call TRBJ2-1; D is unclear. V was pared by 0 bases and J by 8 bases, with 12 bases between. Germline V gene sequence: CDR1 SGHRS, CDR2 YFSETQ. CDR3 length: 14 residues. CDR3 amino acids: CASSLVSAGDEQFF. CDR3 bases: TGCGCCAGCAGCTTGGTGTCGGCTGGGGATGAGCAGTTCTTC.

This clone was seen more than once but under ten times. The chain couples TRBV19 to TRBJ1-2; a possible D gene is TRBD1 (6 bases). Trimming shortened V by 4 bases and J by 5 bases, and 11 bases separated the two germline ends. Germline V gives CDR1 LNHDA, CDR2 SQIVND (reference sequence). CDR3 length equals 13 residues. In DNA form, the CDR3 reads TGTGCCAGTAGTACACAAGGGACATATGGCTACACCTTC. Its protein product is CASSTQGTYGYTF.

V usage is TRBV30 and J usage is TRBJ2-1, with a possible D match to TRBD2 (6 bases). Germline V gene sequence: CDR1 GTSNPN, CDR2 SVGIG (reference sequence). The V and J ends lost 3 bases and 4 bases respectively, with 16 bases between them. There are 15 residues in the CDR3. The CDR3 DNA reads as TGTGCCTGGAGGGGCTGGAGGGGCCTTTACAATGAGCAGTTCTTC. It codes for CAWRGWRGLYNEQFF.

The rearrangement uses TRBV5-1 and TRBJ1-3, with 9 bases matching TRBD1. Germline CDR1 reads SGHRS; CDR2 reads YFSETQ. The CDR3 is 13 amino acids. The junction had 0 bases not matched to a gene; V was cut back by 4 bases and J by 4 bases. The CDR3 nucleotides are TGCGCCAGCAGCGGGACAGGGGGAAACACCATATATTTT. This sequence encodes CASSGTGGNTIYF. Full variable domain (rest looked up from reference TRBV5-1 and TRBJ1-3): KAGVTQTPRYLIKTRGQQVTLSCSPISGHRSVSWYQQTPGQGLQFLFEYFSETQRNKGNFPGRFSGRQFSNSRSEMNVSTLELGDSALYLCASSGTGGNTIYFGEGSWLTVV.